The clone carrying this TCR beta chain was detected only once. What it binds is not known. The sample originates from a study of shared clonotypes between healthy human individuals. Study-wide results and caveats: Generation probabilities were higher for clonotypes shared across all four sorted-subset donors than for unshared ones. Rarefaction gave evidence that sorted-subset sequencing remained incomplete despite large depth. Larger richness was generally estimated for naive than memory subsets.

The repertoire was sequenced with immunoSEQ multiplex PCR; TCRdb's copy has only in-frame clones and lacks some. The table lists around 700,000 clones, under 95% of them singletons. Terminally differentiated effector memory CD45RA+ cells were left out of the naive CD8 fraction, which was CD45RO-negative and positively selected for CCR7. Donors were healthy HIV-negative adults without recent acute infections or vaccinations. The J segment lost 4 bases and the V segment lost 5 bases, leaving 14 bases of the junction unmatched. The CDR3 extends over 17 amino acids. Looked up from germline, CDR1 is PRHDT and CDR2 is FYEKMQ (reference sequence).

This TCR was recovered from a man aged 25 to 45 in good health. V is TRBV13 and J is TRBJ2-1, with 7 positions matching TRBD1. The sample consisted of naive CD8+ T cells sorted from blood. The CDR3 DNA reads TGTGCCAGCAGCATAACAACAGGGGAATTTGTTTACAATGAGCAGTTCTTC. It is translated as CASSITTGEFVYNEQFF.